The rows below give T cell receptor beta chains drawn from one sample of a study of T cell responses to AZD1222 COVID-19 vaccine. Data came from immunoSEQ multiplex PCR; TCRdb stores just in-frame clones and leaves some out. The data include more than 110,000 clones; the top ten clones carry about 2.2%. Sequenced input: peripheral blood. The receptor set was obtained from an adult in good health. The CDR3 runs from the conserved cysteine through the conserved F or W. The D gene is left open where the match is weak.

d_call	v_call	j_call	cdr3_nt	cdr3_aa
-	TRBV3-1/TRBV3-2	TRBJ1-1	TGTGCCAGCAGCCGGACCGGGACGCACACTGAAGCTTTCTTT	CASSRTGTHTEAFF
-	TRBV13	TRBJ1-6	TGTGCCAGCAGCTTAGGGCAGGGAAATTCACCCCTCCACTTT	CASSLGQGNSPLHF
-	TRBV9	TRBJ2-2	TGTGCCAGCAGCGTACCGACGCTAGCCGGGGAGCTGTTTTTT	CASSVPTLAGELFF
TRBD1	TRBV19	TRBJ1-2	TGTGCCAGTAGGGCACAGGGAAGGGGGCTCTATGGCTACACCTTC	CASRAQGRGLYGYTF
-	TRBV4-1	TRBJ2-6	TGCGCCAGCAGGGGTGATAAATCTGGGGCCAACGTCCTGACTTTC	CASRGDKSGANVLTF
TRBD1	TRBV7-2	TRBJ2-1	TGTGCCAGCAGCTTAGCGACAGGGCGAAATGAGCAGTTCTTC	CASSLATGRNEQFF
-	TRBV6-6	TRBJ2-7	TGTGCCAGCAGCCCCGAGGGGGGATATAGGGAGCAGTACTTC	CASSPEGGYREQYF
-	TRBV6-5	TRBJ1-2	TGTGCCAGCGGCCAGACACGTGGTGGCTACACCTTC	CASGQTRGGYTF
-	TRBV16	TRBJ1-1	TGTGCCAGCAGCCAATCTGTTACTCCGAACACTGAAGCTTTCTTT	CASSQSVTPNTEAFF
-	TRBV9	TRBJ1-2	TGTGCCAGCAGCGTAGAGGACAGCTTCTATGGCTACACCTTC	CASSVEDSFYGYTF
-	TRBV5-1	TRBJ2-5	TGCGCCAGCAGCTTGGCCGGCCCCCAAGAGACCCAGTACTTC	CASSLAGPQETQYF
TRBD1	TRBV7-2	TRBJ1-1	TGTGCCAGCAGCTCGACAGGGGGCCGGGACACTGAAGCTTTCTTT	CASSSTGGRDTEAFF
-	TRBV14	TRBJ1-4	TGTGCCAGCAGCCAACCAGGGATAACTAATGAAAAACTGTTTTTT	CASSQPGITNEKLFF
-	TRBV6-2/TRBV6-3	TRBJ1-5	TGTGCCAGCAGTTACTCGGGCACAAAGACAAATCAGCCCCAGCATTTT	CASSYSGTKTNQPQHF
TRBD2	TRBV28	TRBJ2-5	TGTGCCAGCAGTTTTGCGGGGGGGCGGGAGACCCAGTACTTC	CASSFAGGRETQYF
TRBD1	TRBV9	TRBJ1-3	TGTGCCAGCAGCGAGATAGCGACAGGGTCTGGAAACACCATATATTTT	CASSEIATGSGNTIYF
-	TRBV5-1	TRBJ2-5	TGCGCCAGCACCCGGGGAGCCTACCAAGAGACCCAGTACTTC	CASTRGAYQETQYF